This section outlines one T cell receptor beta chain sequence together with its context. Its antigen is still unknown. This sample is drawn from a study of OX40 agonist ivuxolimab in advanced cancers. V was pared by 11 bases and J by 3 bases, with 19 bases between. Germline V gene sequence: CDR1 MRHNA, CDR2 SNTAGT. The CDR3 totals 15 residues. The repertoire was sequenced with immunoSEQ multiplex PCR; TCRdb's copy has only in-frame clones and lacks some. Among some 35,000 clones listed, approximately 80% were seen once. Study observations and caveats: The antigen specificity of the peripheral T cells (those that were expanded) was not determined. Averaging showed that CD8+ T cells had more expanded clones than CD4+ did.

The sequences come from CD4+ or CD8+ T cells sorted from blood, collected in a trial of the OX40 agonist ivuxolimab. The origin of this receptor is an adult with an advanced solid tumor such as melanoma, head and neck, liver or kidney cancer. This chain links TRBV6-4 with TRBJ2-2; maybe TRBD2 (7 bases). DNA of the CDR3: TGTGCCCCCATGAAGGGGGGGCACCACACCGGGGAGCTGTTTTTT. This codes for CAPMKGGHHTGELFF.